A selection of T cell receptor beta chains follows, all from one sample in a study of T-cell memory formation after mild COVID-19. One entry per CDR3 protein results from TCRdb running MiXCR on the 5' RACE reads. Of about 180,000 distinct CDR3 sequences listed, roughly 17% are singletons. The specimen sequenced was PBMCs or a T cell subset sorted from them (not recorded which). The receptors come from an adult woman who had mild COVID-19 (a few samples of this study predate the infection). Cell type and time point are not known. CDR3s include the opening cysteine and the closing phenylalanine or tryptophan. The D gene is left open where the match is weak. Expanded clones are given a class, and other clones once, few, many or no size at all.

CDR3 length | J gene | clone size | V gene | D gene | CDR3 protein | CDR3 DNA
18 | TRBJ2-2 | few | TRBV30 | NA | CAWSVAVPRRLVTGELFF | TGTGCCTGGAGTGTGGCAGTTCCTAGGCGATTAGTCACCGGGGAGCTGTTTTTT
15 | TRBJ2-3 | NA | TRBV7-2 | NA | CASSLVAVGTDTQYF | TGTGCCAGCAGCTTAGTAGCGGTGGGCACAGATACGCAGTATTTT
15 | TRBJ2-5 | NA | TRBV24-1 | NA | CATSDPGPSQETQYF | TGTGCCACCAGTGACCCCGGACCCTCGCAAGAGACCCAGTACTTC
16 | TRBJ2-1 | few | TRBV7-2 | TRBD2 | CASSLARLAGPLEQFF | TGTGCCAGCAGCTTAGCAAGGCTAGCGGGACCTCTTGAGCAGTTCTTC
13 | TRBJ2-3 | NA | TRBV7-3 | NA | CASSSSIKDTQYF | TGTGCCAGCAGCTCTTCGATTAAAGATACGCAGTATTTT
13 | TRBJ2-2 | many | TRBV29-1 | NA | CSVDRQETGELFF | TGCAGCGTTGACAGACAGGAAACCGGGGAGCTGTTTTTT
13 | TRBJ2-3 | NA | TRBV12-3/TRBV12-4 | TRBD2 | CASSTGLAGAQYF | TGTGCCAGCAGCACGGGACTAGCGGGGGCACAGTATTTT
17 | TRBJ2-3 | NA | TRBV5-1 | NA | CASSLVGMGKGTDTQYF | TGCGCCAGCAGCTTGGTGGGGATGGGGAAGGGCACAGATACGCAGTATTTT
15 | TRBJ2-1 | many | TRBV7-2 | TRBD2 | CASSLTGLAQDEQFF | TGTGCCAGCAGCTTAACCGGACTAGCTCAGGATGAGCAGTTCTTC
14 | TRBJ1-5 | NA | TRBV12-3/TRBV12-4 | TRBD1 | CASRGQVSNQPQHF | TGTGCCAGCAGGGGACAGGTTAGCAATCAGCCCCAGCATTTT
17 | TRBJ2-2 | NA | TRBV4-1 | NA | CASSQGVWQGSTGELFF | TGCGCCAGCAGCCAAGGGGTCTGGCAGGGTTCGACTGGGGAGCTGTTTTTT
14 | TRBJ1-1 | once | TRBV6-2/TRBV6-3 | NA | CASTFRGTHTEAFF | TGTGCCAGCACCTTTAGGGGCACTCACACTGAAGCTTTCTTT
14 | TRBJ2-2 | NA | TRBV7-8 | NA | CASSTKVQTGELFF | TGTGCCAGCAGCACAAAGGTCCAAACCGGGGAGCTGTTTTTT
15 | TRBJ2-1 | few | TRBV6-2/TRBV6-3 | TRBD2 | CASSTRTSSSNEQFF | TGTGCCAGCTCCACCCGGACTAGCAGTTCGAATGAGCAGTTCTTC
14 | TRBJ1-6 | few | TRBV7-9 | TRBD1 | CASRPTGDNSPLHF | TGTGCCAGCAGGCCGACAGGGGATAATTCACCCCTCCACTTT
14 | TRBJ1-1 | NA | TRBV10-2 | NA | CASSERQTNTEAFF | TGCGCCAGCAGTGAGCGTCAGACCAACACTGAAGCTTTCTTT
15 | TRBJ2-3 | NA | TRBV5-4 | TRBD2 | CASREGLAGSDTQYF | TGTGCCAGCCGCGAGGGACTAGCGGGCTCAGATACGCAGTATTTT
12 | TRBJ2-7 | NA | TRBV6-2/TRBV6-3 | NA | CASSRENYEQYF | TGTGCCAGCAGTCGGGAGAACTACGAGCAGTACTTC
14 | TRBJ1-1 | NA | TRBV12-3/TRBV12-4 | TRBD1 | CASSYGQGFAEAFF | TGTGCCAGCAGTTACGGACAGGGGTTCGCTGAAGCTTTCTTT
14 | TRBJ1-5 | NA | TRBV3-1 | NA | CASSQVSTGSPQHF | TGTGCCAGCAGCCAAGTTAGTACGGGGTCACCCCAGCATTTT
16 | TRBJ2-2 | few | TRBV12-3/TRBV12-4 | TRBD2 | CASSPSGLAGTGELFF | TGTGCCAGCAGTCCGAGTGGGCTAGCGGGGACCGGGGAGCTGTTTTTT
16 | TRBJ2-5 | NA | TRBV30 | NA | CACGSSGTPSQETQYF | TGTGCCTGTGGAAGTTCGGGGACACCTTCCCAAGAGACCCAGTACTTC
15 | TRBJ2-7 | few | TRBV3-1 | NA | CASSQWGGPSYEQYF | TGTGCCAGCAGCCAGTGGGGGGGGCCCTCCTACGAGCAGTACTTC
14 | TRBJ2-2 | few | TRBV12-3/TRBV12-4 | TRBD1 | CASTRTGRAGELFF | TGTGCCAGCACCCGGACAGGGCGCGCCGGGGAGCTGTTTTTT
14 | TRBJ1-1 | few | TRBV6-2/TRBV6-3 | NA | CASRSGLQNTEAFF | TGTGCCAGCAGATCCGGGTTGCAAAACACTGAAGCTTTCTTT
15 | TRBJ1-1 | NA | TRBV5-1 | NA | CASSLLASMNTEAFF | TGCGCCAGCAGCTTGCTTGCCTCCATGAACACTGAAGCTTTCTTT
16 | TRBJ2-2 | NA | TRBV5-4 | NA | CASSSLYGAFTGELFF | TGTGCCAGCAGCTCCCTTTATGGGGCCTTCACCGGGGAGCTGTTTTTT
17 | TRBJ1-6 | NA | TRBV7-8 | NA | CASSLVGGSSYNSPLHF | TGTGCCAGCAGCTTAGTAGGAGGGAGCTCCTATAATTCACCCCTCCACTTT
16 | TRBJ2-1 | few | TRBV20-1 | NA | CSARVTSSAGIGEQFF | TGCAGTGCTAGAGTCACTAGTTCGGCTGGTATCGGTGAGCAGTTCTTC
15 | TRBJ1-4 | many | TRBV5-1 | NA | CASSPGAETIEKLFF | TGCGCCAGCAGCCCGGGGGCAGAGACGATTGAAAAACTGTTTTTT
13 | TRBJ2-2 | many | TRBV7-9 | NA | CASSSKNTGELFF | TGTGCCAGCAGCTCTAAGAACACCGGGGAGCTGTTTTTT
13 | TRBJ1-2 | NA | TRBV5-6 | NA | CASSPGGSYGYTF | TGTGCCAGCAGCCCAGGTGGGAGCTATGGCTACACCTTC
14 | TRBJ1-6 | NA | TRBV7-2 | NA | CASSLQSYNSPLHF | TGTGCCAGCAGCTTACAGTCCTATAATTCACCCCTCCACTTT
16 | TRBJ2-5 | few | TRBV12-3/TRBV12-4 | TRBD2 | CASSLGLAGEQETQYF | TGTGCCAGCAGTTTAGGACTAGCGGGGGAACAAGAGACCCAGTACTTC
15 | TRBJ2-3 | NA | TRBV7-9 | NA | CASSLSQARGDTQYF | TGTGCCAGCAGCTTAAGCCAGGCTAGGGGAGATACGCAGTATTTT
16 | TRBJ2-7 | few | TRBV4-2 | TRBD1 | CASSTEGGQAIYEQYF | TGTGCCAGCAGCACAGAGGGGGGACAGGCTATCTACGAGCAGTACTTC
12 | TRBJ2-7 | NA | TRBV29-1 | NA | CSVDINSYEQYF | TGCAGCGTTGACATAAACTCCTACGAGCAGTACTTC
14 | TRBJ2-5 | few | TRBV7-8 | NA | CASSLGGKQETQYF | TGTGCCAGCAGCTTAGGTGGCAAACAAGAGACCCAGTACTTC
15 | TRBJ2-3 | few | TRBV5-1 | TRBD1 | CASREQGAPTDTQYF | TGCGCCAGCAGAGAACAGGGGGCCCCCACAGATACGCAGTATTTT
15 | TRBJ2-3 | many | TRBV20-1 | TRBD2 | CSARDLLAGTDTQYF | TGCAGTGCTAGAGATCTACTAGCGGGGACAGATACGCAGTATTTT
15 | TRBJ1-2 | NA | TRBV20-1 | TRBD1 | CSATSKGTVFGGYTF | TGCAGTGCTACGTCTAAAGGGACAGTTTTCGGTGGCTACACCTTC
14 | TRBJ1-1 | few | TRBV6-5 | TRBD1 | CASSRDRDATEAFF | TGTGCCAGCAGTCGGGACAGGGACGCCACTGAAGCTTTCTTT
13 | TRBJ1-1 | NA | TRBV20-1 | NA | CSARRPHNTEAFF | TGCAGTGCTAGAAGACCCCATAACACTGAAGCTTTCTTT
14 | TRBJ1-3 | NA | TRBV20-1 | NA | CSATDGNSGNTIYF | TGCAGTGCCACCGACGGGAACTCTGGAAACACCATATATTTT
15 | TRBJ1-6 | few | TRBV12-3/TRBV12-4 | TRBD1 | CASSLGGQVESPLHF | TGTGCCAGCAGTTTGGGGGGACAGGTTGAATCACCCCTCCACTTT
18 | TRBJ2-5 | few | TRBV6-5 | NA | CASSYSRQFGIKTETQYF | TGTGCCAGCAGTTACTCGAGGCAGTTCGGGATTAAGACTGAGACCCAGTACTTC
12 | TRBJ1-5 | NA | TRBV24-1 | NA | CATSDFRGSQHF | TGTGCCACCAGTGATTTTAGGGGGTCCCAGCATTTT
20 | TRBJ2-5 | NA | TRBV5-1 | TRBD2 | CASSPRLAGARTVGLETQYF | TGCGCCAGCAGCCCGAGACTAGCGGGAGCGAGGACCGTTGGATTAGAGACCCAGTACTTC
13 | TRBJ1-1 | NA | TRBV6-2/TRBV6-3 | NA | CASSYAVNTEAFF | TGTGCCAGCAGTTACGCGGTGAACACTGAAGCTTTCTTT
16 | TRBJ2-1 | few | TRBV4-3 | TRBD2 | CASSQDGRTLYNEQFF | TGCGCCAGCAGCCAAGACGGGAGGACCCTTTACAATGAGCAGTTCTTC
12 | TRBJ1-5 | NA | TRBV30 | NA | CAWSAKGQPQHF | TGTGCCTGGAGTGCTAAGGGTCAGCCCCAGCATTTT
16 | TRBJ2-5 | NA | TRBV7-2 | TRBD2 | CASSLAGTSVMETQYF | TGTGCCAGCAGCTTAGCCGGGACTAGCGTAATGGAGACCCAGTACTTC
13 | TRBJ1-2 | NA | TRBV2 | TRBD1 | CASPSTGIYGYTF | TGTGCCAGCCCTTCGACAGGGATCTATGGCTACACCTTC
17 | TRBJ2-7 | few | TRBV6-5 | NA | CASSSPYKRDIGSEQYF | TGTGCCAGCAGTTCCCCCTATAAACGGGACATAGGGAGCGAGCAGTACTTC
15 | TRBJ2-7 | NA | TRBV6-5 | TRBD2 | CASSYSASGGYEQYF | TGTGCCAGCAGTTACTCGGCTAGCGGGGGGTACGAGCAGTACTTC
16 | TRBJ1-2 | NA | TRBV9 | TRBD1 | CASSGGTKGAKYGYTF | TGTGCCAGCAGCGGAGGCACGAAGGGGGCTAAGTATGGCTACACCTTC